This TCR beta chain was sequenced for a study of immune characterization of retroperitoneal liposarcoma. V lost 9 bases, J lost 3 bases, and 8 bases stayed unmatched. The CDR3 runs to 14 residues. Each CDR3 protein gets one entry after TCRdb re-called the PCR reads with MiXCR. The repertoire consists of some 7,900 distinct CDR3 sequences, with roughly 45% occurring once and the leading ten covering over 9.5%. This chain joins TRBV12-3 or TRBV12-4 and TRBJ2-4, with 7 bases fitting TRBD1. The sequenced sample was tumor tissue. The clonotype originates from a male donor with retroperitoneal liposarcoma. CDR3 nucleotides: TGTGCCAGTCAGACAGGGATGGGCAAAAACATTCAGTACTTC. Its translation is CASQTGMGKNIQYF.